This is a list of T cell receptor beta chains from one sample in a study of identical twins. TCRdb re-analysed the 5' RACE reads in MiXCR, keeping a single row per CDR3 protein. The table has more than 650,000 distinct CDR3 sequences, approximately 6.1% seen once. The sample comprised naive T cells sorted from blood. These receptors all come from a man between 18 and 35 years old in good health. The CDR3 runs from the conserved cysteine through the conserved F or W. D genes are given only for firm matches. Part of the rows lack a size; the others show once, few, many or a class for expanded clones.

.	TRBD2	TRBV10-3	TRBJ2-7	TGTGCCATCAGTTGGACTAGCGGGGACTACGAGCAGTACTTC	CAISWTSGDYEQYF
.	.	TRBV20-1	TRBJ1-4	TGCAGTGCTTCCCGCAGACAGAACCCTAATGAAAAACTGTTTTTT	CSASRRQNPNEKLFF
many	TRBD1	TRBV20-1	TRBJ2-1	TGCAGTGCTAGAGATAATGGTGGACAGGGGGCTAGAGGCCGGTTCTTC	CSARDNGGQGARGRFF
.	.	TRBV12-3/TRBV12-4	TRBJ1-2	TGTGCCAGCAGTCCTGGACAGCCTGGAGCTAACTATGGCTACACCTTC	CASSPGQPGANYGYTF
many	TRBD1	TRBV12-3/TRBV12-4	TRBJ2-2	TGTGCCAGCAGTCAGCGACAGGGCATGAACACCGGGGAGCTGTTTTTT	CASSQRQGMNTGELFF
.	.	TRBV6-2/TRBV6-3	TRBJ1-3	TGTGCCACCCGGAGGGTTTCTGGAAACACCATATATTTT	CATRRVSGNTIYF
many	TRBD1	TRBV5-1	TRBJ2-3	TGCGCCAGCAGCTTGACGGGATCCACAGGGGAAGATACGCAGTATTTT	CASSLTGSTGEDTQYF
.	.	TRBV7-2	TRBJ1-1	TGTGCCAGCAGCCAACAGGGATCGAACACTGAAGCTTTCTTT	CASSQQGSNTEAFF
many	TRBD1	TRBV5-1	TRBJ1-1	TGCGCCAGCACCTGGCGGCCGACAGGGGGCCTTGGCACTGAAGCTTTCTTT	CASTWRPTGGLGTEAFF
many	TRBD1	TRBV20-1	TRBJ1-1	TGCAGTGCTCCTCCCATGGACAGGGGCACTGAAGCTTTCTTT	CSAPPMDRGTEAFF
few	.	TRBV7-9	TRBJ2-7	TGTGCCAGCAGCTTAGTGGCTGTTGAGAACGAGCAGTACTTC	CASSLVAVENEQYF
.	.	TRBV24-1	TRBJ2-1	TGTGCCACCAGTGATCCGGACATCGGGGTGAGCAATGAGCAGTTCTTC	CATSDPDIGVSNEQFF
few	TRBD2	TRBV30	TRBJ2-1	TGTGCCTTAATAGCGGGATCCTCCTACAATGAGCAGTTCTTC	CALIAGSSYNEQFF
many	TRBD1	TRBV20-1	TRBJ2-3	TGCAGTGCTAGGCCGGGACAGGGGAGAACAGATACGCAGTATTTT	CSARPGQGRTDTQYF
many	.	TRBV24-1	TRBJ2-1	TGTGCCACCAGTGGGACTATGAGCTCCTACAATGAGCAGTTCTTC	CATSGTMSSYNEQFF
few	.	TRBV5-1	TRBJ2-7	TGCGCCAGCAGCTTGAGCGGGCAAGCCTACGAGCAGTACTTC	CASSLSGQAYEQYF
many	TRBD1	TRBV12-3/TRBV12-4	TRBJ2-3	TGTGCCAGCAGATTAGGGGGCTGGCGTTCCCCAGATACGCAGTATTTT	CASRLGGWRSPDTQYF
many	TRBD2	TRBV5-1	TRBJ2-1	TGCGCCAGCAGCTTGGGAACTAGCGGGAGGAATCTGTACAATGAGCAGTTCTTC	CASSLGTSGRNLYNEQFF
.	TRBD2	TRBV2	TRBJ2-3	TGTGCCAGCAGGCGACGACTAGCGGGAGGTACAGATACGCAGTATTTT	CASRRRLAGGTDTQYF
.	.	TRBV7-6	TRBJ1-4	TGTGCCAGCAGCTTAGTTGGGACCTACCCACATGAAAAACTGTTTTTT	CASSLVGTYPHEKLFF
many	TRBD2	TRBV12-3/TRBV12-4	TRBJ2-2	TGTGCCAGCAGTCCAGGACTAGCGGGAGGGCCGAGGGTTGCGCTGTTTTTT	CASSPGLAGGPRVALFF
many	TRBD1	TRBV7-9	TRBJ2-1	TGTGCCAGCATCACCGGGACAGGGTTTAGCTGGGTGTTCTTC	CASITGTGFSWVFF
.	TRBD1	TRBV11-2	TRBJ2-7	TGTGCCAGCAGACAAGACAGGGTGGACTACGAGCAGTACTTC	CASRQDRVDYEQYF
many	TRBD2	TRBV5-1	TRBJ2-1	TGCGCCAGCAGAACTAGCGGGAGCTCCTACAATGAGCAGTTCTTC	CASRTSGSSYNEQFF
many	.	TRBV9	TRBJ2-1	TGTGCCAGCAGCGTACGGCTTTGGGGTGAAAATGAGCAGTTCTTC	CASSVRLWGENEQFF
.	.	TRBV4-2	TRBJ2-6	TGTGCCAGCAGCCAAGTATCCATCTCTGGGGCCAACGTCCTGACTTTC	CASSQVSISGANVLTF
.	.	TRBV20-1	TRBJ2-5	TGCAGTGCTAGTCTCGGGCAGACCCAGTACTTC	CSASLGQTQYF
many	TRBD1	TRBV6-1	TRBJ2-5	TGTGCCAGCAAGAACAGGGGCCTCCAAGAGACCCAGTACTTC	CASKNRGLQETQYF
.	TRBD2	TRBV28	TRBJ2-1	TGTGCCAGCAGTTTGCCCCGGTGGCGCGGGAGTCTCGGTGAGCAGTTCTTC	CASSLPRWRGSLGEQFF
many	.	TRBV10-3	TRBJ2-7	TGTGCCATCAGTGACTCTAGGGCGAGCTCCTACGAGCAGTACTTC	CAISDSRASSYEQYF
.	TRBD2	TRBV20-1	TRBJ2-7	TGCAGTGCCCGACTAGCGGAGCTCTACGAGCAGTACTTC	CSARLAELYEQYF
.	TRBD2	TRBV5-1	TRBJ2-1	TGCGCCAGCAGCTTGGGGGGCCCAGCGGGACGATCCTTCTACAATGAGCAGTTCTTC	CASSLGGPAGRSFYNEQFF
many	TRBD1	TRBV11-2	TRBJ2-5	TGTGCCAGCAGCCCCTCCAGGAGCAGGGGGCAGGATACCCAGTACTTC	CASSPSRSRGQDTQYF
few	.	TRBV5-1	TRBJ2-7	TGCGCCAGCAGCTTCCGGGACAAGAGCTCCTACGAGCAGTACTTC	CASSFRDKSSYEQYF
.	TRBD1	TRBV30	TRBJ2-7	TGTGCCTGGAGCGACGGGACAGGGGGAATGTACGAGCAGTACTTC	CAWSDGTGGMYEQYF
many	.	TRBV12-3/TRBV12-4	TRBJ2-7	TGTGCCAGCAGTCCCGGCAGGCGCCTGACCTACGAGCAGTACTTC	CASSPGRRLTYEQYF
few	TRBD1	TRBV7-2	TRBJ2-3	TGTGCCAGCAGCCTCATGGGACAGGACACAGATACGCAGTATTTT	CASSLMGQDTDTQYF
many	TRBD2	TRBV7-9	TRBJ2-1	TGTGCCAGCAGCTTAGCGGGAGGGCCTCGCACTGAGCAGTTCTTC	CASSLAGGPRTEQFF
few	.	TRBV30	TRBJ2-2	TGTGCCTGGAGTCCTCTAGTGGTCGGGGAGCTGTTTTTT	CAWSPLVVGELFF
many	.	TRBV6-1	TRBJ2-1	TGTGCCAGCAGGGAAGATCGGCCCAACAATGAGCAGTTCTTC	CASREDRPNNEQFF
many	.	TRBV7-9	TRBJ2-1	TGTGCCAGCAGCTTAGGGGAAAGTCCGCAGTTCTTC	CASSLGESPQFF
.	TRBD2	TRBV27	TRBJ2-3	TGTGCCAGCAGTTTTATCACGGCGGGAGGGCCGGGAGATACGCAGTATTTT	CASSFITAGGPGDTQYF
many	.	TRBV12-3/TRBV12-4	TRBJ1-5	TGTGCCAGCGGCGAGGGGAGCAATCAGCCCCAGCATTTT	CASGEGSNQPQHF
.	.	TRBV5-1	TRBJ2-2	TGCGCCAGCACCTCTGGGCCGGGGGTAGTTATTACGAACACCGGGGAGCTGTTTTTT	CASTSGPGVVITNTGELFF
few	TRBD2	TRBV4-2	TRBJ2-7	TGTGCCAGCAGCCAAGATTTACCTACTAGCGGGAACTTCTACGAGCAGTACTTC	CASSQDLPTSGNFYEQYF
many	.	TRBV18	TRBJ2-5	TGTGCCAGCTCACCCCAGGTCGGAGAGACCCAGTACTTC	CASSPQVGETQYF
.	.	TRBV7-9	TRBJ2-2	TGTGCCAGCAGCCCCCTCGCTTGGACTCTCACCGGGGAGCTGTTTTTT	CASSPLAWTLTGELFF
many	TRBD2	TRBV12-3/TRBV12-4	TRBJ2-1	TGTGCCAGCAGTTTATTGGCGGGAGGGCCATTTTACAATGAGCAGTTCTTC	CASSLLAGGPFYNEQFF
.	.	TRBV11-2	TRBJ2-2	TGTGCCAGCAGCTTAGACGCCCGGGGGCTGTTTTTT	CASSLDARGLFF
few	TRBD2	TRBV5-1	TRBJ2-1	TGCGCCAGCAGCTTGGGGTCACGGCGGGAGGGCTACAATGAGCAGTTCTTC	CASSLGSRREGYNEQFF
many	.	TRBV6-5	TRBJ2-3	TGTGCCAGCAGTTACTCGAATCCAGATACGCAGTATTTT	CASSYSNPDTQYF
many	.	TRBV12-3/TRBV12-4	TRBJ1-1	TGTGCCAGCAGTTTAGTCGGGGGAAGGGGCACTGAAGCTTTCTTT	CASSLVGGRGTEAFF
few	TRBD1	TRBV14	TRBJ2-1	TGTGCCAGCAGTCGGATCGAGGCAGGGGGTGAGCAGTTCTTC	CASSRIEAGGEQFF
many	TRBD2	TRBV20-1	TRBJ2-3	TGCAGTGCTAGAGGTAGCGGGAGCACAGATACGCAGTATTTT	CSARGSGSTDTQYF
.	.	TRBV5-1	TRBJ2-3	TGCGCCAGCAGCGTGATGACGGACCGGGCAGATACGCAGTATTTT	CASSVMTDRADTQYF